The rows below give T cell receptor beta chains drawn from one sample of a study of T cell responses to AZD1222 COVID-19 vaccine. Repertoires were generated with immunoSEQ multiplex PCR, while TCRdb's copy carries only in-frame clones and drops some. The data contain about 150,000 clones, roughly 92% of them singletons. The sequencing used peripheral blood, collected on day 0 of AZD1222 vaccination. These receptors were taken from an adult in good health. CDR3s include the opening cysteine and the closing phenylalanine or tryptophan. Fields, in order: J gene, clone size, V gene, D gene, CDR3 protein, CDR3 DNA. D genes are given only for firm matches. Part of the rows lack a size; the others show once, few, many or a class for expanded clones.

>TRBJ2-6|-|TRBV27|-
CASRSTGANVLTF
TGTGCCAGCAGATCCACCGGGGCCAACGTCCTGACTTTC
>TRBJ2-3|-|TRBV11-3|-
CASSSTPSTDTQYF
TGTGCCAGCAGCTCTACCCCCAGCACAGATACGCAGTATTTT
>TRBJ1-2|-|TRBV28|-
CASSPTPNYGYTF
TGTGCCAGCAGTCCGACTCCTAACTATGGCTACACCTTC
>TRBJ1-1|-|TRBV9|TRBD1
CASSGTGAEAFF
TGTGCCAGCAGCGGGACAGGGGCTGAAGCTTTCTTT
>TRBJ2-5|-|TRBV7-9|-
CASSLAAVGETQYF
TGTGCCAGCAGCTTAGCGGCGGTAGGGGAGACCCAGTACTTC
>TRBJ1-1|-|TRBV30|-
CAWSVRSASYTEAFF
TGTGCCTGGAGTGTAAGATCGGCCAGTTACACTGAAGCTTTCTTT
>TRBJ1-1|-|TRBV20-1|-
CSARREGEAFF
TGCAGTGCTAGAAGGGAGGGTGAAGCTTTCTTT
>TRBJ1-2|-|TRBV9|-
CASSVAGANYGYTF
TGTGCCAGCAGCGTGGCAGGGGCTAACTATGGCTACACCTTC
>TRBJ2-1|-|TRBV13|-
CASSELRNEQFF
TGTGCCAGCAGCGAACTTCGAAATGAGCAGTTCTTC
>TRBJ1-1|-|TRBV5-1|TRBD1
CASSSSPTGDEEAFF
TGCGCCAGCAGCTCCTCCCCCACAGGGGATGAGGAAGCTTTCTTT
>TRBJ1-5|-|TRBV10-3|-
CAISEDRSNQPQHF
TGTGCCATCAGTGAGGACAGATCCAATCAGCCCCAGCATTTT
>TRBJ2-7|-|TRBV5-1|-
CASSLAGSSYEQYF
TGCGCCAGCAGCTTGGCTGGTAGCTCCTACGAGCAGTACTTC
>TRBJ2-7|-|TRBV2|TRBD1
CASRNRGAGENEQYF
TGTGCCAGCAGGAACAGGGGCGCAGGGGAGAACGAGCAGTACTTC
>TRBJ1-2|-|TRBV6-5|TRBD1
CASSIQGENYGYTF
TGTGCCAGCAGTATTCAGGGGGAGAACTATGGCTACACCTTC
>TRBJ2-5|-|TRBV7-6|-
CASSLVPDRETQYF
TGTGCCAGCAGCTTAGTGCCTGACAGAGAGACCCAGTACTTC
>TRBJ1-2|-|TRBV15|TRBD1
CATSRDTGGGYTF
TGTGCCACCAGCAGAGACACAGGGGGTGGCTACACCTTC
>TRBJ2-2|-|TRBV28|TRBD1
CASTLGTGADTGELFF
TGTGCCAGCACCCTCGGGACAGGGGCGGACACCGGGGAGCTGTTTTTT
>TRBJ1-5|-|TRBV4-1|TRBD1
CASSLGTGGWFGQPQHF
TGCGCCAGCAGCCTAGGGACAGGGGGGTGGTTTGGTCAGCCCCAGCATTTT
>TRBJ1-6|-|TRBV6-5|-
CASRTGTRSNSPLHF
TGTGCCAGCAGGACCGGGACACGTTCTAATTCACCCCTCCACTTT
>TRBJ2-2|-|TRBV7-9|-
CASASEGKIGELFF
TGTGCCAGCGCCTCGGAGGGCAAGATCGGGGAGCTGTTTTTT
>TRBJ1-6|-|TRBV19|-
CASSPGVNSPLHF
TGTGCCAGTAGTCCAGGCGTTAATTCACCCCTCCACTTT
>TRBJ2-1|-|TRBV6-1|TRBD2
CASSARLAGPYNEQFF
TGTGCCAGCAGTGCCCGACTAGCGGGCCCCTACAATGAGCAGTTCTTC
>TRBJ2-7|once|TRBV12-3/TRBV12-4|-
CASSPGTYEQYF
TGTGCCAGCAGCCCCGGGACCTACGAGCAGTACTTC
>TRBJ2-3|-|TRBV7-9|TRBD2
CASSFSGRTTDTQYF
TGTGCCAGCAGCTTTAGCGGGAGGACCACAGATACGCAGTATTTT
>TRBJ1-2|-|TRBV4-1|-
CASSQGTNENYGYTF
TGCGCCAGCAGCCAGGGTACCAATGAAAACTATGGCTACACCTTC
>TRBJ1-5|-|TRBV6-5|-
CASRDSNQPQHF
TGTGCCAGCCGGGACAGCAATCAGCCCCAGCATTTT
>TRBJ1-5|once|TRBV12-3/TRBV12-4|-
CASKAQGQPQHF
TGTGCCAGCAAGGCGCAGGGCCAGCCCCAGCATTTT
>TRBJ1-2|-|TRBV15|-
CATSREAGSYGYTF
TGTGCCACCAGCAGAGAGGCGGGGAGCTATGGCTACACCTTC
>TRBJ1-6|few|TRBV4-1|-
CASSQDWNSPLHF
TGCGCCAGCAGCCAAGATTGGAATTCACCCCTCCACTTT
>TRBJ1-1|-|TRBV7-3|-
CASSSGTNTEAFF
TGTGCCAGCAGTTCTGGAACGAACACTGAAGCTTTCTTT
>TRBJ1-1|-|TRBV10-1|-
CASSEHREDTEAFF
TGCGCCAGCAGTGAACACAGGGAGGACACTGAAGCTTTCTTT
>TRBJ1-2|once|TRBV28|TRBD1
CASKTGTYGYTF
TGTGCCAGTAAGACAGGGACCTATGGCTACACCTTC
>TRBJ1-1|-|TRBV4-1|TRBD1
CASSQGSGQASEAFF
TGCGCCAGCAGCCAAGGCTCCGGACAGGCCTCAGAAGCTTTCTTT
>TRBJ1-2|-|TRBV7-9|-
CASSLTRTAGNGYTF
TGTGCCAGCAGCTTAACCCGGACAGCGGGAAATGGCTACACCTTC
>TRBJ2-7|-|TRBV11-2|-
CASSLDRSYEQYF
TGTGCCAGCAGCTTAGATCGCTCCTACGAGCAGTACTTC
>TRBJ1-5|-|TRBV6-5|-
CASSIQGQPQHF
TGTGCCAGCAGTATACAGGGTCAGCCCCAGCATTTT
>TRBJ2-1|-|TRBV5-6|TRBD2
CASSFRTSGSGNEQFF
TGTGCCAGCAGCTTCAGGACTAGCGGGAGTGGTAATGAGCAGTTCTTC
>TRBJ1-2|-|TRBV9|TRBD1
CASSPRTGDNYGYTF
TGTGCCAGCAGCCCGCGGACAGGGGACAACTATGGCTACACCTTC
>TRBJ2-1|-|TRBV5-8|-
CASSRRVAVSSYNEQFF
TGTGCCAGCAGCCGGAGAGTAGCAGTAAGCTCCTACAATGAGCAGTTCTTC